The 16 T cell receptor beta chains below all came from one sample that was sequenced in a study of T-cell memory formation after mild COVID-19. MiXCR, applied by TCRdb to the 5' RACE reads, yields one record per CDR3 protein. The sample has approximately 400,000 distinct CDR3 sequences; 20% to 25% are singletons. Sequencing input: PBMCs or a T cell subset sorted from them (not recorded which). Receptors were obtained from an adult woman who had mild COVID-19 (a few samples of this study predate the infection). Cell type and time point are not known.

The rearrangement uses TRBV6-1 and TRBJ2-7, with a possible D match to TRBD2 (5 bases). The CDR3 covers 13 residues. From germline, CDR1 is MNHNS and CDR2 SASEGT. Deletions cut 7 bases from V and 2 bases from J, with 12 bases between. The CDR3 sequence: CASTPAATYEQYF. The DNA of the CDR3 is TGTGCCAGCACCCCAGCGGCGACCTACGAGCAGTACTTC.

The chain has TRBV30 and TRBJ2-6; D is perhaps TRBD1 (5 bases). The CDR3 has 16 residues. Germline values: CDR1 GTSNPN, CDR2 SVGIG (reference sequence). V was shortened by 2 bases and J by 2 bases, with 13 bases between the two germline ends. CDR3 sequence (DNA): TGTGCCTGGAGTCAGGGTAGGCAGCCTGGGGCCAACGTCCTGACTTTC. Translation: CAWSQGRQPGANVLTF.

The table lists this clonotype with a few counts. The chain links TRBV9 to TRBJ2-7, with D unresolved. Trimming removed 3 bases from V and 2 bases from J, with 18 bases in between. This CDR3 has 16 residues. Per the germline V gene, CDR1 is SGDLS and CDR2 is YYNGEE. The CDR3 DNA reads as TGTGCCAGCAGCGCACATGGCTTGGGGAACCCCTACGAGCAGTACTTC. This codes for CASSAHGLGNPYEQYF.

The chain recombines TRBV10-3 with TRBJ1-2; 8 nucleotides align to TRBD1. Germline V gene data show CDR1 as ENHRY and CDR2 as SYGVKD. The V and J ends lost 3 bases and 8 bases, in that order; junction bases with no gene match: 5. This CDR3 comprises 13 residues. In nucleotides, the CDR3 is TGTGCCATCAGTGACGGACAGGGTCGAGGCTACACCTTC. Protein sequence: CAISDGQGRGYTF.

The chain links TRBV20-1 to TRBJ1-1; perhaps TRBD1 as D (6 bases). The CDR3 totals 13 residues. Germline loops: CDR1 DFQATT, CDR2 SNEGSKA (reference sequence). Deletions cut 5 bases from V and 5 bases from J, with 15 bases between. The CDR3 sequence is CSARYTGRTEAFF. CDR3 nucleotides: TGCAGTGCTCGTTACACAGGGAGAACTGAAGCTTTCTTT.

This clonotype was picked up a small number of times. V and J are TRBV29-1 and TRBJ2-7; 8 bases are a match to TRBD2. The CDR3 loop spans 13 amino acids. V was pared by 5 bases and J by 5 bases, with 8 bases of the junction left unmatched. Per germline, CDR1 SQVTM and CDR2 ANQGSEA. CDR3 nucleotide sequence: TGCAGCGTTTCCGGGACTAGAACGGACGAGCAGTACTTC. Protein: CSVSGTRTDEQYF.

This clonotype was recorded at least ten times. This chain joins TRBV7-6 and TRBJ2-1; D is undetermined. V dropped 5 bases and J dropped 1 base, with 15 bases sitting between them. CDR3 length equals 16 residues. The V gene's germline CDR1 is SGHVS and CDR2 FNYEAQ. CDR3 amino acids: CASSPRVGGSYNEQFF. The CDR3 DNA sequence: TGTGCCAGCAGCCCCCGTGTTGGCGGTTCCTACAATGAGCAGTTCTTC.

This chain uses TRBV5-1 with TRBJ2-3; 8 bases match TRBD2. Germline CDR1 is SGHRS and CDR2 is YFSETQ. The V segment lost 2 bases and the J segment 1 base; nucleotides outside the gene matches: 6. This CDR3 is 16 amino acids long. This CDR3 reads CASSLPSRGGTDTQYF. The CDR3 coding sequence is TGCGCCAGCAGCTTACCTTCGCGGGGGGGCACAGATACGCAGTATTTT.

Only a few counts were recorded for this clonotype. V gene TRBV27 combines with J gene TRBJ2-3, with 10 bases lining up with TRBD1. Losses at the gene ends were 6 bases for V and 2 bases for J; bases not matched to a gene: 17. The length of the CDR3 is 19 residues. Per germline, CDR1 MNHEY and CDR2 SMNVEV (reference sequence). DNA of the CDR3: TGTGCCAGCAGCCCGGGACAGGGGAGAGGCAGTACCTTCACAGATACGCAGTATTTT. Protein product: CASSPGQGRGSTFTDTQYF.

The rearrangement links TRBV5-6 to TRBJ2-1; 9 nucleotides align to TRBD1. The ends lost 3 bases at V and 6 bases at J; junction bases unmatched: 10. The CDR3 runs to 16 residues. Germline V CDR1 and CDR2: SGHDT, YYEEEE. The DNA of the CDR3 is TGTGCCAGCAGCTACTGGACAGGGGCGAAGGTCAATGAGCAGTTCTTC. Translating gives CASSYWTGAKVNEQFF.

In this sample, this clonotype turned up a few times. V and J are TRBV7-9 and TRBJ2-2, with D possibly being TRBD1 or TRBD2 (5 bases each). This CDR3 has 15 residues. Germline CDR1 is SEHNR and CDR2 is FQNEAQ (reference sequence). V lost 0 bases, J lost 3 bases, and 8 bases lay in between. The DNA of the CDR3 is TGTGCCAGCAGCTTAGCCGGGGCCTACACCGGGGAGCTGTTTTTT. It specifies CASSLAGAYTGELFF.

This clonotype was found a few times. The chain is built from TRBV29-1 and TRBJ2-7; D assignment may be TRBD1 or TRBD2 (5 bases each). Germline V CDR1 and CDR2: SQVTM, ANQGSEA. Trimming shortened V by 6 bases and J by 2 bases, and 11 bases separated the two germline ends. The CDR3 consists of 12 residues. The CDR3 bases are TGCAGCGTCCGGGACGGAACCTACGAGCAGTACTTC. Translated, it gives CSVRDGTYEQYF.

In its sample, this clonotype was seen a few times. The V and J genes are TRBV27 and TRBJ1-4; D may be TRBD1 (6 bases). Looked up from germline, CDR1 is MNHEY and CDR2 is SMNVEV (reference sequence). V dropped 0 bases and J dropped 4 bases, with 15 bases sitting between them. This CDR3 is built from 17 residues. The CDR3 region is CASSLSPWTAINEKLFF. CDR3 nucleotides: TGTGCCAGCAGTTTATCTCCTTGGACAGCTATTAATGAAAAACTGTTTTTT. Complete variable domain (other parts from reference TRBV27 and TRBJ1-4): EAQVTQNPRYLITVTGKKLTVTCSQNMNHEYMSWYRQDPGLGLRQIYYSMNVEVTDKGDVPEGYKVSRKEKRNFPLILESPSPNQTSLYFCASSLSPWTAINEKLFFGSGTQLSVL.

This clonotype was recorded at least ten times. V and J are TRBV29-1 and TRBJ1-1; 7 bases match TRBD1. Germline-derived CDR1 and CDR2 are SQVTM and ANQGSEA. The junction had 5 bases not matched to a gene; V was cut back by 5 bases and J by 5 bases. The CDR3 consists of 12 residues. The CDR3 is CSVTRGRTEAFF. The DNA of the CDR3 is TGCAGCGTTACCAGGGGGAGGACTGAAGCTTTCTTT. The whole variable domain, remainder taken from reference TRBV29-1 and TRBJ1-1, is SAVISQKPSRDICQRGTSLTIQCQVDSQVTMMFWYRQQPGQSLTLIATANQGSEATYESGFVIDKFPISRPNLTFSTLTVSNMSPEDSSIYLCSVTRGRTEAFFGQGTRLTVV.

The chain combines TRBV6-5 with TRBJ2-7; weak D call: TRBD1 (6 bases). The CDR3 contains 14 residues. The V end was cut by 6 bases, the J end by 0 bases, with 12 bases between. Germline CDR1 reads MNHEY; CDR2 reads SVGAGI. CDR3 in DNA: TGTGCCAGCAGAGGGACACCGGCCTCCTACGAGCAGTACTTC. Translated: CASRGTPASYEQYF.

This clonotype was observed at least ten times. CDR3 DNA sequence: TGCAGCGTAACAGGCGCCAGCACAGATACGCAGTATTTT. It is translated as CSVTGASTDTQYF. The genes are TRBV29-1 and TRBJ2-3; tentative D call: TRBD1 (5 bases). The germline gives CDR1 SQVTM, CDR2 ANQGSEA. The CDR3 covers 13 residues. V was trimmed by 6 bases and J by 0 bases, leaving 10 bases between them.